This is a list of T cell receptor beta chains from one sample in a study of cytomegalovirus exposure and HLA in healthy donors. Measured with immunoSEQ multiplex PCR; TCRdb has only the in-frame clones, and not every one. The sample includes about 190,000 clones, roughly 13% seen only once; the top ten take more than 7%. The sequenced material came from PBMCs. All receptors come from a man aged 45 to 65 in good health and CMV-seropositive. The CDR3 runs from the conserved cysteine through the conserved F or W. A D gene is named only where the DNA matches it firmly. Clone sizes are given selectively: once, few, many, or a class where the clone is expanded.

size,V,D,length,J,DNA,CDR3
-,TRBV6-1,TRBD2,15,TRBJ2-1,TGTGCCGGCGAGGGGGTCCGCGGGAGGGTTAATGAGCAGTTCTTC,CAGEGVRGRVNEQFF
few,TRBV10-3,TRBD1,11,TRBJ1-2,TGTGCCTCCACAGGGGGGGGTGGCTACACCTTC,CASTGGGGYTF
few,TRBV9,TRBD1,16,TRBJ1-1,TGTGCCAGCAGCGTAGGGGCAGGGGGCGCAGGGACTGAAGCTTTCTTT,CASSVGAGGAGTEAFF
-,TRBV18,-,16,TRBJ2-1,TGTGCCAGCTCCCCCCCGCTGGCAACGGGATACAATGAGCAGTTCTTC,CASSPPLATGYNEQFF
-,TRBV19,TRBD1,17,TRBJ1-5,TGTGCCAGTAGGTCTGGGGGGGGACAGGGGTCTCACCAGCCCCAGCATTTT,CASRSGGGQGSHQPQHF
-,TRBV7-3,-,15,TRBJ2-1,TGTGCCAGCAGCTTAACAGGGGGGGTTATCAATGAGCAGTTCTTC,CASSLTGGVINEQFF
-,TRBV28,-,13,TRBJ1-2,TGTGCCAGCAGTCTCGAGCCTAACCATGGCTACACCTTC,CASSLEPNHGYTF
few,TRBV4-3,-,15,TRBJ1-1,TGCGCCAGCAGCCAAGATGCGCGGAGGAACACTGAAGCTTTCTTT,CASSQDARRNTEAFF
-,TRBV11-2,-,14,TRBJ2-1,TGTGCCAGCAGCTTAGACAGTTACTACAATGAGCAGTTCTTC,CASSLDSYYNEQFF
few,TRBV5-1,TRBD1,16,TRBJ1-2,TGCGCCAGCAGCTTGCCATCGACAGGGTTGACTGATGGCTACACCTTC,CASSLPSTGLTDGYTF
-,TRBV5-4,-,16,TRBJ2-1,TGTGCCAGCAGCTTGACAAGTGACAGGCGATACAATGAGCAGTTCTTC,CASSLTSDRRYNEQFF
few,TRBV29-1,-,13,TRBJ1-5,TGCAGCTCCTCGGGGGGCGAGAATCAGCCCCAGCATTTT,CSSSGGENQPQHF
-,TRBV19,-,14,TRBJ2-3,TGTGCCAGTAGTATACTAGGTAGCCGGAGTACGCAGTATTTT,CASSILGSRSTQYF
-,TRBV5-6,-,12,TRBJ1-2,TGTGCCAGCAGCCCTGACAGGTTGAAACACACCTTC,CASSPDRLKHTF
few,TRBV11-2,TRBD1,14,TRBJ2-2,TGTGCCAGCAGCCGACAGGGGTACACCGGGGAGCTGTTTTTT,CASSRQGYTGELFF
-,TRBV21-1,-,16,TRBJ1-2,TGTGCCAGCACCCAGAGGGAGGTGCGAGCTAACTATGGCTACACCTTC,CASTQREVRANYGYTF
-,TRBV7-2,-,15,TRBJ2-3,TGTGCCAGCAGCTTATATCGGGGGGCAACAGATACGCAGTATTTT,CASSLYRGATDTQYF
-,TRBV10-1,-,14,TRBJ1-1,TGCGCCAGCAGTGAGTCCAGGTCAAGCACTGAAGCTTTCTTT,CASSESRSSTEAFF
-,TRBV30,-,15,TRBJ1-2,TGTGCCTGGAGTGCCGGGTCCCAAGGCAACTATGGCTACACCTTC,CAWSAGSQGNYGYTF
-,TRBV28,-,13,TRBJ2-1,TGTGCCAGCAGTTTCCAGGCGTACAATGAGCAGTTCTTC,CASSFQAYNEQFF
few,TRBV4-3,-,11,TRBJ2-5,TGCGCCGGCGTCGGGCAAGAGACCCAGTACTTC,CAGVGQETQYF
-,TRBV9,-,16,TRBJ1-4,TGTGCCAGCAGCGTAGATGCCCCGGGGGGGAATGAAAAACTGTTTTTT,CASSVDAPGGNEKLFF
-,TRBV29-1,-,11,TRBJ2-1,TGCAGCGCCGGAGGAGGCTATGAGCAGTTCTTC,CSAGGGYEQFF
few,TRBV10-3,TRBD2,12,TRBJ2-3,TGTGCCCCGGGGGGGCTCACAGATACGCAGTATTTT,CAPGGLTDTQYF
-,TRBV29-1,TRBD2,16,TRBJ2-1,TGCAGCGTTGAAGTTCCTAGCGGGGGACAATACAATGAGCAGTTCTTC,CSVEVPSGGQYNEQFF
few,TRBV7-8,TRBD2,15,TRBJ2-5,TGTGCCAGCAGCTTGATACTAGCGGGCCAAGAGACCCAGTACTTC,CASSLILAGQETQYF
-,TRBV23-1,-,14,TRBJ2-7,TGCGCCAGCAGAGGGGGTCCAAGCCCCTACGAGCAGTACTTC,CASRGGPSPYEQYF
few,TRBV2,TRBD1,14,TRBJ1-2,TGTGCCAGCAGTGTGGGGACAGGGAACTATGGCTACACCTTC,CASSVGTGNYGYTF
few,TRBV10-3,TRBD1,15,TRBJ1-1,TGTGCCATCAGTGAGTCGTCGGGACAGGGACCCTTAGCTTTCTTT,CAISESSGQGPLAFF
-,TRBV19,TRBD1,13,TRBJ1-2,TGTGCCAGTAGCCCGGGACAGTTTGATGGCTACACCTTC,CASSPGQFDGYTF
-,TRBV4-1,TRBD1,16,TRBJ2-7,TGCGCCAGCAGCCAAGATCTTAACAGGGGTACCTACGAGCAGTACTTC,CASSQDLNRGTYEQYF
-,TRBV7-2,-,13,TRBJ1-2,TGTGCCAGCAGCTTAGCAGTCAGGGAAGGCTACACCTTC,CASSLAVREGYTF
few,TRBV7-2,TRBD1,15,TRBJ2-3,TGTGCCAGCAGCAGTCGACAGGGGGGAACAGATACGCAGTATTTT,CASSSRQGGTDTQYF
few,TRBV28,TRBD1,14,TRBJ2-4,TGTGTCACAGCGGGACAGGGGGCAAAAAACATTCAGTACTTC,CVTAGQGAKNIQYF
-,TRBV21-1,-,15,TRBJ1-1,TGTGCCAGCAGCAAATCGGACGGAGGGAACACTGAAGCTTTCTTT,CASSKSDGGNTEAFF